The TCR beta chain described here comes from a study of CD8 T cells in Susac syndrome. General study results and limits: Individuals included in the TCR sequencing and HLA analysis were acknowledged by the study to be relatively few in number.

On this clonotype itself: Its antigen is not identified.

The CDR3 loop spans 14 amino acids. The germline gives CDR1 SGHTA, CDR2 FQGNSA. The V and J ends lost 5 bases and 6 bases, in that order; junction bases with no gene match: 6. The authors reverse transcribed about 0.45 to 1 ug RNA with random hexamers. Multiplex immunoSEQ PCR targeted 54 Vbeta and 13 Jbeta TCR beta segments. TCRdb analysed the immunoSEQ multiplex PCR reads with MiXCR anew, one entry per CDR3 protein. The profile covers approximately 100,000 distinct CDR3 sequences, with around 90% appearing a single time and 0.13% to 0.15% taken by the ten largest. TCR beta was sequenced from blood CD8+ and CD4+ T cells. Matched for age and sex, the controls were healthy donors.

The source is a human donor in good health. The J gene is TRBJ2-1, the V gene TRBV7-2; 8 bases map to TRBD2. The sample was CD4+ T cells from PBMCs. The CDR3 region has the DNA TGTGCCAGCAGCCCCGCGGGACTAGGCAATGAGCAGTTCTTC. Protein product: CASSPAGLGNEQFF.